This T cell receptor beta chain was identified in a study of CD8 T cells in ankylosing spondylitis. Study-wide results and limits: Matched synovial fluid from ankylosing spondylitis patients was reported to be enriched for disease-linked clones. In ankylosing spondylitis blood, a motif of roughly eight highly homologous TCR beta variants appeared characteristic.

Turning to this clonotype: Antigen specificity is unknown.

Trimming took 5 bases from V and 0 from J, leaving 11 bases between them. This CDR3 contains 15 residues. Germline V gives CDR1 LNHDA, CDR2 SQIVND (reference sequence). Quantitative 5'-RACE was performed with molecular barcodes, and it yielded the TCR beta libraries. TCRdb re-called the 5' RACE reads through MiXCR, storing one row per CDR3 protein. This sample has 150,000 to 200,000 distinct CDR3 sequences; 10% to 15% occur once, and the top ten carry roughly 11%. The receptor was derived from a female donor with ankylosing spondylitis or in good health (not recorded which). Sequencing input: blood, either unsorted or a sorted T cell fraction (not recorded which). The J gene is TRBJ1-5, the V gene TRBV19; the D gene is possibly TRBD1 (6 bases). This CDR3 reads CASSPDSYSNQPQHF. The DNA of the CDR3 is TGTGCCAGTAGTCCGGACAGTTATAGCAATCAGCCCCAGCATTTT.